This T cell receptor beta chain was captured in a study of T cells in Graves' hyperthyroidism and ophthalmopathy. With regard to this clonotype: No antigen is known for it. The junction departs from germline at one end; a sequencing error may be responsible.

The CDR3 sequence is 12 residues long. CDR1 is DFQATT, CDR2 SNEGSKA, per germline (reference sequence). Study-wide points: Most clonotypes that expanded in the thyroid above 0.001 also showed up in blood. Median prediction lead before ophthalmopathy onset was 6.5 months with the model.

It was RNA transcripts that yielded the amplified TCR beta CDR3 regions. TCR CDR3 underwent first-round RT-PCR with the HTBI primer set. TCRdb itself ran the multiplex PCR reads through MiXCR, one entry per CDR3 protein. This table has 500,000 to 650,000 distinct CDR3 sequences, 46% appearing once. Diagnoses were established using clinical symptoms, serum thyroxine and TRAb, thyroid ultrasound and orbital computed tomography. This TCR was recovered from an adult woman with Graves' disease, either hyperthyroidism or ophthalmopathy (not recorded which). The J gene is TRBJ2-6, the V gene TRBV20-1, with D possibly TRBD2 on 6 matching bases. The sample comprised peripheral blood or thyroid tissue (not recorded which). The CDR3 region is CSARSGVNVLTF. The CDR3 nucleotides read TGCAGTGCTAGATCGGGGGTCAACGTCCTGACTTTC.